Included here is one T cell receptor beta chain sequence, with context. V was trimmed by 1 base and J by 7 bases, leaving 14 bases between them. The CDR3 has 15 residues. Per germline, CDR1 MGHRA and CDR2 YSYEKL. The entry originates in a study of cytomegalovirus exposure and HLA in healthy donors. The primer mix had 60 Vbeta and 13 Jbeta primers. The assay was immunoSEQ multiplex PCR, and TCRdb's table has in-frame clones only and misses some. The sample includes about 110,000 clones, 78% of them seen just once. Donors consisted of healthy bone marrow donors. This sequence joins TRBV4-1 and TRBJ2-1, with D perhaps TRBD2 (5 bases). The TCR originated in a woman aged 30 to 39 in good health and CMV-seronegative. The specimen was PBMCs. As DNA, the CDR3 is TGCGCCAGCAGCCAAGCGGGATTAGTAGTAAATGAGCAGTTCTTC. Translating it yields CASSQAGLVVNEQFF.